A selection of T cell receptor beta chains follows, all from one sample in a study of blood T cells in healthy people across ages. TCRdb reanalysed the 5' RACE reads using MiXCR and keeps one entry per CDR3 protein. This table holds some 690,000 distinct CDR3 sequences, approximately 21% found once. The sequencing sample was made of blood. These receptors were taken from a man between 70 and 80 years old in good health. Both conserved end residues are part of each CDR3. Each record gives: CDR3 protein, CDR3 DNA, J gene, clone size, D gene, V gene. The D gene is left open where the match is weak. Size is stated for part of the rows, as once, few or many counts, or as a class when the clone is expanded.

cdr3_aa: CASSLAQGTYNEQFF
cdr3_nt: TGTGCCAGCAGCTTAGCGCAGGGTACCTACAATGAGCAGTTCTTC
j_call: TRBJ2-1
clone_size: NA
d_call: NA
v_call: TRBV7-2

cdr3_aa: CASSPARAGEAFF
cdr3_nt: TGTGCCAGCAGCCCAGCCAGGGCAGGTGAAGCTTTCTTT
j_call: TRBJ1-1
clone_size: NA
d_call: NA
v_call: TRBV7-6

cdr3_aa: CASSRREAGNGYEQFF
cdr3_nt: TGTGCCAGCTCACGACGGGAGGCAGGGAATGGCTATGAGCAGTTCTTC
j_call: TRBJ2-1
clone_size: few
d_call: TRBD2
v_call: TRBV18

cdr3_aa: CASSLDTGDKTQYF
cdr3_nt: TGCGCCAGCAGCTTGGATACAGGGGACAAGACCCAGTACTTC
j_call: TRBJ2-5
clone_size: few
d_call: TRBD1
v_call: TRBV5-1

cdr3_aa: CSTDEEQFF
cdr3_nt: TGCAGCACAGATGAGGAGCAGTTCTTC
j_call: TRBJ2-1
clone_size: many
d_call: NA
v_call: TRBV29-1

cdr3_aa: CASSIETGNQPQHF
cdr3_nt: TGTGCCAGTAGTATTGAGACAGGGAATCAGCCCCAGCATTTT
j_call: TRBJ1-5
clone_size: NA
d_call: TRBD1
v_call: TRBV19

cdr3_aa: CSARDFRLVDTQYF
cdr3_nt: TGCAGTGCTAGGGACTTTCGTTTAGTAGATACGCAGTATTTT
j_call: TRBJ2-3
clone_size: few
d_call: NA
v_call: TRBV20-1

cdr3_aa: CASSTRTASGNTIYF
cdr3_nt: TGTGCCAGCAGCACCCGGACAGCTTCTGGAAACACCATATATTTT
j_call: TRBJ1-3
clone_size: NA
d_call: NA
v_call: TRBV7-9

cdr3_aa: CASKLVLKSYNEQFF
cdr3_nt: TGTGCCAGCAAGCTCGTCTTAAAGTCCTACAATGAGCAGTTCTTC
j_call: TRBJ2-1
clone_size: few
d_call: NA
v_call: TRBV6-1

cdr3_aa: CASSFSSRQEQFF
cdr3_nt: TGTGCCAGCAGTTTCAGTAGTAGGCAGGAGCAGTTCTTC
j_call: TRBJ2-1
clone_size: NA
d_call: NA
v_call: TRBV12-3/TRBV12-4

cdr3_aa: CSARDQGGGNTEAFF
cdr3_nt: TGCAGTGCTAGAGACCAGGGGGGCGGGAACACTGAAGCTTTCTTT
j_call: TRBJ1-1
clone_size: NA
d_call: TRBD1
v_call: TRBV20-1

cdr3_aa: CASSLKPIYEQYF
cdr3_nt: TGCGCCAGCAGCCTGAAACCGATTTACGAGCAGTACTTC
j_call: TRBJ2-7
clone_size: NA
d_call: NA
v_call: TRBV5-1

cdr3_aa: CASNTGPFYGYTF
cdr3_nt: TGTGCCAGCAACACAGGGCCGTTCTATGGCTACACCTTC
j_call: TRBJ1-2
clone_size: NA
d_call: NA
v_call: TRBV7-9

cdr3_aa: CASSFEGARGNTIYF
cdr3_nt: TGTGCCAGCAGCTTCGAGGGGGCGCGTGGAAACACCATATATTTT
j_call: TRBJ1-3
clone_size: few
d_call: TRBD1
v_call: TRBV7-3

cdr3_aa: CSTNTEAFF
cdr3_nt: TGCAGTACCAACACTGAAGCTTTCTTT
j_call: TRBJ1-1
clone_size: NA
d_call: NA
v_call: TRBV20-1

cdr3_aa: CASSLASLGAENIQYF
cdr3_nt: TGTGCCAGCAGCTTAGCTAGTCTTGGGGCGGAAAACATTCAGTACTTC
j_call: TRBJ2-4
clone_size: NA
d_call: NA
v_call: TRBV7-2

cdr3_aa: CATQYRENTIYF
cdr3_nt: TGTGCCACCCAATACAGGGAGAACACCATATATTTT
j_call: TRBJ1-3
clone_size: few
d_call: NA
v_call: TRBV10-3